This is a list of T cell receptor beta chains from one sample in a study of blood T cells in healthy people across ages. MiXCR, run by TCRdb on the 5' RACE reads, gives a single entry per CDR3 protein. The sample comprises roughly 800,000 distinct CDR3 sequences, about 34% of which are singletons, and roughly 13% rests with the top ten. The specimen was blood. All receptors derive from a man aged 18 to 35 in good health. Each CDR3 is given without its conserved first and last residue.

TRBV2 ASSGRLGGVNTGELF
TRBV20-1 SARDGGQFNTEAF
TRBV7-2 ASSFGDPYEQY
TRBV7-9 ASSPSGVPSTDTQY
TRBV2 ASSVSARSSGVEAPYGYT
TRBV27 ASSSPYLATNEQF
TRBV14 ASSQRDGRQETQY
TRBV3-1 ASSQPDVEETQY
TRBV11-3 ASSLRSGTEAF
TRBV20-1 SARVVGYSNQPQH
TRBV12-3/TRBV12-4 ASNNREITEAF
TRBV7-6 ASSLTLGRGTLYPDTQY
TRBV6-5 ASSGGAHYGYT
TRBV5-6 ASSAGRASSYNSPLH
TRBV20-1 SVPDRNIQETQY
TRBV6-1 ASSEVGSKSYNQPQH
TRBV6-2/TRBV6-3 ASRQTGDGYT
TRBV14 ASSQGSRDNEAF
TRBV29-1 SVRATGTSSYNEQF
TRBV12-3/TRBV12-4 ASSARARGITDTQY
TRBV12-3/TRBV12-4 ASSFSPRTGGSDTQY
TRBV5-1 ASSLAQGYGELF
TRBV7-8 ASSRGLAGRFYNEQY
TRBV25-1 ASSALTGNYGYT
TRBV15 ATSRDRLGGPSTNEQF
TRBV20-1 SARDGKGLKTSPLH
TRBV7-3 ASSAAGTGVHEQY
TRBV12-3/TRBV12-4 ASSPGQDSNQPQH
TRBV4-3 ASSQDRLTEAF
TRBV7-2 ASRIQGETQY
TRBV12-3/TRBV12-4 ASSSRAKGEKLF
TRBV12-3/TRBV12-4 ASSAPQGAFGNEQY
TRBV20-1 STYEPGDRGTQY
TRBV7-8 ASSLYRTKGTEAF
TRBV27 ASSLWTADTDTQY
TRBV20-1 SARGKGGHYEQY
TRBV7-2 ASSALTGGFNEQY
TRBV14 ASSQDQWGVRQETQY
TRBV5-1 ASSWSGDSGANVLT
TRBV2 ASRDRDFTGYGYT
TRBV5-5 ASSPGTSGDAYEQY
TRBV28 ASSLLRGSTNEKLF
TRBV4-2 AGSRRMSGGGLNTEAF
TRBV20-1 SATAGTSGGGGDTQY
TRBV3-1 ASSQGSGPNEQF
TRBV5-1 ASSRQFVTGSEETQY
TRBV7-2 ASRTTSGGLNTGELF
TRBV4-3 ASSQANRDYPYTDTQY
TRBV24-1 ATMGTDSNQPQH
TRBV18 ASSPGATGTYEQY
TRBV29-1 SAAGDHEQY
TRBV12-3/TRBV12-4 ASSANGQSGYT
TRBV12-5 ASAMTERTEAF
TRBV12-3/TRBV12-4 ASSSQTGTRDTQY
TRBV20-1 SARGPAGELF